This T cell receptor beta chain derives from a study of blood T cell repertoires in COVID-19. Study overall: In each case, the material was cDNA or gDNA derived from T cells, B-cell-depleted T cells, or PBMCs.

With 5 bases removed from V and 0 bases from J, the gap between germline ends came to 8 bases. The CDR3 length is 14 residues. Germline CDR1 reads MGHDK; CDR2 reads SYGVNS. Measured with immunoSEQ multiplex PCR; TCRdb has only the in-frame clones, and not every one. Among a few hundred thousand clones listed, about 88% were seen once. The TCR comes from a woman aged 55 to 70 with acute or convalescent COVID-19. The sample consisted of peripheral blood. The rearrangement uses TRBV25-1 and TRBJ1-5; D is uncertain. In DNA, the CDR3 is TGTGCCAGCAGTTCTTTCGGTAGCAATCAGCCCCAGCATTTT. Protein: CASSSFGSNQPQHF. The variable domain in full, with the rest retrieved from reference TRBV25-1 and TRBJ1-5, is EADIYQTPRYLVIGTGKKITLECSQTMGHDKMYWYQQDPGMELHLIHYSYGVNSTEKGDLSSESTVSRIRTEHFPLTLESARPSHTSQYLCASSSFGSNQPQHFGDGTRLSIL.